This T cell receptor beta chain appears in the sequencing data of a study of blood T cell repertoires in COVID-19. The age range of participants was about 18 to 95 years, with residence in about two dozen US areas. Cohorts were assigned according to the clinical history that participants reported. The V end lost 3 bases, the J end lost 7 bases, and 15 bases lay between the germline ends. Germline CDR1 and CDR2: MNHEY and SMNVEV (reference sequence). CDR3 length: 15 residues. Method: immunoSEQ multiplex PCR; TCRdb's copy keeps in-frame clones and lacks some. The sample consists of under 300,000 clones, about nine tenths of them appearing once.

This TCR came from a human donor in a cohort exposed to, infected with or recovered from COVID-19 (not recorded which). The donor label of this sample is uncertain. The chain joins TRBV27 to TRBJ1-4; perhaps TRBD1 as D (5 bases). The sample taken for sequencing was PBMCs or T cells enriched from blood (not recorded which). Here the CDR3 DNA reads TGTGCCAGCAGTTTGGAGGGGCTGATAGGTGAAAAACTGTTTTTT. Translation gives CASSLEGLIGEKLFF.